The 30 T cell receptor beta chains presented below share a single source sample, sequenced in a study of OX40 agonist ivuxolimab in advanced cancers. TCRdb keeps only in-frame clones here, not all; method: immunoSEQ multiplex PCR. Of roughly 70,000 clones listed, more than 70% are singletons. The sample was CD4+ or CD8+ T cells sorted from blood, taken in a trial of the OX40 agonist ivuxolimab. These receptor sequences come from an adult with an advanced solid tumor such as melanoma, head and neck, liver or kidney cancer.

Here the CDR3 reads CASSLLLTGNWDNEQFF. DNA of the CDR3: TGCGCCAGCAGCTTGTTGCTTACCGGGAATTGGGACAATGAGCAGTTCTTC. The chain joins TRBV5-1 to TRBJ2-1; possibly TRBD2 for D (5 bases). V was cut by 1 base and J by 5 bases, with 19 bases left in between. CDR3 size: 17 residues. CDR1 is SGHRS, CDR2 YFSETQ, per germline.

The gene calls are TRBV5-1 and TRBJ1-1; the D is unclear. The CDR3 is 12 residues long. V was trimmed by 0 bases and J by 9 bases, leaving 9 bases between them. CDR1 is SGHRS and CDR2 is YFSETQ in the germline V gene. CDR3 nucleotide sequence: TGCGCCAGCAGCTTGGACCAGCTCCAAGCTTTCTTT. Translating gives CASSLDQLQAFF.

V and J are TRBV30 and TRBJ2-2; 14 bases match TRBD2. Germline lookup yields CDR1 GTSNPN and CDR2 SVGIG (reference sequence). V gave up 1 base and J gave up 0 bases; unmatched junction bases: 4. The CDR3 contains 18 residues. Written as DNA, the CDR3 is TGTGCCTGGAGTGGACTAGCGGGAGGGTTCGCGAACACCGGGGAGCTGTTTTTT. Translating gives CAWSGLAGGFANTGELFF.

This clone appeared a single time. This chain links TRBV2 with TRBJ1-5, with D unresolved. Per germline, CDR1 SNHLY and CDR2 FYNNEI. The V end lost 6 bases, the J end lost 1 base, and 22 bases lay between the germline ends. The length of the CDR3 is 18 residues. Here the CDR3 reads CASREDPEKWVSNQPQHF. The DNA of the CDR3 is TGTGCCAGCAGGGAGGACCCGGAAAAGTGGGTCAGCAATCAGCCCCAGCATTTT.

This chain joins TRBV18 and TRBJ1-6; a weak D match, TRBD1 (6 bases). This CDR3 region has 17 residues. Trimming cost V 5 bases and J 8 bases, with 22 bases left between them. Germline V lookup: CDR1 KGHSH, CDR2 LQKENI. For the CDR3, the DNA is TGTGCCAGCTCATCATTCCACAGCGGACAGACTCATTCACCCCTCCACTTT. It codes for CASSSFHSGQTHSPLHF.

The chain uses TRBV7-6 and TRBJ1-5, with a weak D call TRBD1 (5 bases). CDR1 and CDR2 (germline): SGHVS, FNYEAQ. V was clipped by 0 bases and J by 2 bases, with 11 bases between them. CDR3 length equals 16 residues. CDR3 in amino acids: CASSLAAGDRNQPQHF. CDR3 coding DNA: TGTGCCAGCAGCTTAGCGGCCGGGGACCGCAATCAGCCCCAGCATTTT.

CDR3 sequence reads: CASSLEGRSYTF. As DNA, the CDR3 is TGTGCCAGCAGCTTAGAGGGAAGGAGCTACACCTTC. This chain uses TRBV7-9 with TRBJ1-2; D remains ambiguous. The CDR3 is made up of 12 amino acids. Germline loops: CDR1 SEHNR, CDR2 FQNEAQ (reference sequence). V gave up 1 base and J gave up 9 bases, with 9 bases separating them.

The V and J genes are TRBV18 and TRBJ1-4; D remains unclear. The CDR3 length is 17 residues. Between the trimmed V and J ends, which lost 1 base and 6 bases, there was a span of 18 bases. From germline, CDR1 is KGHSH and CDR2 LQKENI. The CDR3 spells CASSPRILEGGDEKLFF. CDR3 nucleotide sequence: TGTGCCAGCTCACCACGGATCTTAGAGGGCGGGGATGAAAAACTGTTTTTT.

The V call is TRBV9, the J call TRBJ2-3, with TRBD2 matching 7 bases. Per germline, CDR1 SGDLS and CDR2 YYNGEE. Trimming cost V 4 bases and J 2 bases; bases outside gene matches: 10. There are 16 residues in the CDR3. In DNA form, the CDR3 reads TGTGCCAGCAGCTTCTCCGGGACTACCTACACAGATACGCAGTATTTT. Amino acid sequence: CASSFSGTTYTDTQYF.

The sample holds one count of this clone. The chain carries TRBV11-1 and TRBJ2-2; D is uncertain. This CDR3 has 12 amino acids. Germline V gene data show CDR1 as SGHAT and CDR2 as FQDESV (reference sequence). With 0 bases removed from V and 8 bases from J, the gap between germline ends came to 4 bases. For the CDR3, the DNA is TGTGCCAGCAGCTTAGCGCGGGGGGAGCTGTTTTTT. This gives the protein CASSLARGELFF.

This clone was recorded only once. This rearrangement joins TRBV2 to TRBJ2-1; possibly TRBD2 for D (5 bases). The CDR3 contains 16 residues. The V end lost 1 base, the J end lost 4 bases, and 14 bases lay between the germline ends. Per germline, CDR1 SNHLY and CDR2 FYNNEI. The CDR3 is CASSEDYLTTYNEQFF. DNA of the CDR3: TGTGCCAGCAGTGAAGACTATCTGACTACTTACAATGAGCAGTTCTTC. Combining the CDR3 with reference TRBV2 and TRBJ2-1 gives the whole variable domain EPEVTQTPSHQVTQMGQEVILRCVPISNHLYFYWYRQILGQKVEFLVSFYNNEISEKSEIFDDQFSVERPDGSNFTLKIRSTKLEDSAMYFCASSEDYLTTYNEQFFGPGTRLTVL.

The rearrangement joins TRBV30 to TRBJ1-2; D gene ambiguous. The germline V and J ends were trimmed by 0 bases and 11 bases, with 16 bases remaining between them. The CDR3 has 13 residues. Per germline, CDR1 GTSNPN and CDR2 SVGIG (reference sequence). The CDR3 here is CAWSVRSQSSYTF. The CDR3 DNA reads as TGTGCCTGGAGTGTACGAAGCCAGAGTTCTTACACCTTC.

The rearrangement uses TRBV19 and TRBJ2-2; D may be TRBD2 (5 bases). V was pared by 6 bases and J by 1 base, with 9 bases between. CDR1 and CDR2 from the germline V gene are LNHDA and SQIVND (reference sequence). The CDR3 sequence is 14 residues long. This chain's CDR3 is CASSGGRNTGELFF. CDR3 coding DNA: TGTGCCAGTAGCGGAGGCAGGAACACCGGGGAGCTGTTTTTT.

V and J are TRBV5-4 and TRBJ2-2, with 9 bases lining up with TRBD1. The CDR3 length is 15 residues. V dropped 0 bases and J dropped 6; count of bases not matched to a gene: 3. CDR1 and CDR2 from the germline V gene are SGHNT and YYREEE (reference sequence). CDR3 sequence reads: CASSLDGQGPGELFF. CDR3 nucleotides: TGTGCCAGCAGCTTGGATGGACAGGGGCCCGGGGAGCTGTTTTTT. Based on the CDR3 plus reference TRBV5-4 and TRBJ2-2, the full variable domain is ETGVTQSPTHLIKTRGQQVTLRCSSQSGHNTVSWYQQALGQGPQFIFQYYREEENGRGNFPPRFSGLQFPNYSSELNVNALELDDSALYLCASSLDGQGPGELFFGEGSRLTVL.

A few counts support this clone. The chain links TRBV11-2 to TRBJ1-6, with 8 bases fitting TRBD1. The CDR3 runs 17 residues. The trim removed 5 bases at V and 6 bases at J, leaving 12 bases unmatched. Germline CDR1 reads SGHAT; CDR2 reads FQNNGV. Here the CDR3 DNA reads TGTGCCAGCAGCCTCCGAGGCCGGGACAGGATTAATTCACCCCTCCACTTT. Protein sequence: CASSLRGRDRINSPLHF.

This clone showed up just once. The V and J genes are TRBV6-5 and TRBJ1-1; D unclear. This CDR3 region has 15 residues. The V end was cut by 2 bases, the J end by 4 bases, with 14 bases between. In germline, CDR1 is MNHEY, CDR2 SVGAGI. This CDR3 is CASSYVGGRRTEAFF. The DNA of the CDR3 is TGTGCCAGCAGTTACGTTGGCGGGCGACGCACTGAAGCTTTCTTT.

Turning to this clone: The sample has other DNA sequences that encode this CDR3 too. The genes are TRBV5-1 and TRBJ2-5, with 12 bases aligning to TRBD1. The CDR3 spans 17 residues. CDR1 is SGHRS, CDR2 YFSETQ, per germline. Trimming removed 4 bases from V and 5 bases from J; junction bases left unmatched: 12. The CDR3 spells CASSRGSGTGGRETQYF. Here the CDR3 DNA reads TGCGCCAGCAGCCGGGGATCCGGGACAGGGGGCAGGGAGACCCAGTACTTC.

This clone was picked up a small number of times. The J gene is TRBJ2-5, the V gene TRBV20-1; D is uncertain. The V end was cut by 4 bases, the J end by 4 bases, with 7 bases between. The length of the CDR3 is 11 residues. CDR1 is DFQATT, CDR2 SNEGSKA, per germline (reference sequence). CDR3 protein: CSANLAETQYF. The CDR3 bases are TGCAGTGCTAATCTGGCAGAGACCCAGTACTTC.

The count of this clone is one. J is TRBJ2-7 and V is TRBV28, with a tentative D call TRBD1 (5 bases). This CDR3 contains 15 residues. Trimming took off 5 bases at V and 2 bases at J, with 16 bases between the two ends. CDR1 is MDHEN and CDR2 is SYDVKM in the germline V gene. The CDR3 DNA sequence: TGTGCCAGCAGTCTCTATCTCCAGGGAACCTACGAGCAGTACTTC. This codes for CASSLYLQGTYEQYF.

CDR3 in amino acids: CASNIQGEPYNEQFF. In DNA, the CDR3 is TGTGCCAGCAATATACAGGGGGAACCATACAATGAGCAGTTCTTC. This rearrangement joins TRBV6-6 to TRBJ2-1; 8 bases are a match to TRBD1. V dropped 7 bases and J dropped 4; count of bases not matched to a gene: 9. CDR3 length: 15 amino acids. Germline CDR1 is MNHNY and CDR2 is SVGAGI (reference sequence).

The chain recombines TRBV4-1 with TRBJ2-3; 8 nucleotides align to TRBD2. Trimming at V came to 1 base and at J to 1 base, leaving 7 bases not matched to a gene. The CDR3 length is 17 residues. CDR1 and CDR2 from the germline V gene are MGHRA and YSYEKL. This CDR3 reads CASSQGRPAGGTDTQYF. The CDR3 DNA follows: TGCGCCAGCAGCCAAGGTAGACCAGCGGGAGGCACAGATACGCAGTATTTT.

The CDR3 DNA reads TGTGCCAGCAGTCTAACAGCTTTCTATGGCTACACCTTC. Encoded protein: CASSLTAFYGYTF. The J gene is TRBJ1-2, the V gene TRBV27; D not certain. The V gene's germline CDR1 is MNHEY and CDR2 SMNVEV (reference sequence). The CDR3 length is 13 residues. The V and J ends lost 5 bases and 4 bases respectively, with 11 bases between them.

The rearrangement uses TRBV7-9 and TRBJ2-7; 9 bases align to TRBD2. The length of the CDR3 is 14 residues. The germline V gene has CDR1 SEHNR and CDR2 FQNEAQ (reference sequence). V dropped 5 bases and J dropped 5; count of bases not matched to a gene: 7. CDR3 in DNA: TGTGCCAGCAGCCTAGGACTAGCGAAGGACGAGCAGTACTTC. Protein sequence: CASSLGLAKDEQYF.

The chain recombines TRBV9 with TRBJ2-1; either TRBD1 or TRBD2 may supply D (5 bases each). Trimming shortened V by 3 bases and J by 7 bases, and 20 bases separated the two germline ends. The germline gives CDR1 SGDLS, CDR2 YYNGEE. CDR3 size: 16 residues. In DNA form, the CDR3 reads TGTGCCAGCAGCGCTGCTTCCGGGACGCCATCGAATGAGCAGTTCTTC. It is translated as CASSAASGTPSNEQFF.

The chain joins TRBV19 to TRBJ2-2; no definite D call. Trimming took off 11 bases at V and 1 base at J, with 17 bases between the two ends. CDR3 length equals 15 residues. CDR1 is LNHDA and CDR2 is SQIVND in the germline V gene (reference sequence). CDR3 nucleotide sequence: TGTGCCGGGAACGAAGATATCTGGAACACCGGGGAGCTGTTTTTT. Translation: CAGNEDIWNTGELFF.

This chain uses TRBV6-5 with TRBJ2-1; 9 bases map to TRBD1. Trimming removed 6 bases from V and 2 bases from J; junction bases left unmatched: 5. The CDR3 runs to 15 residues. Germline CDR1 is MNHEY and CDR2 is SVGAGI. The CDR3 sequence: CASSGDRATYNEQFF. CDR3 coding DNA: TGTGCCAGCAGCGGGGACAGGGCCACCTACAATGAGCAGTTCTTC.

V and J are TRBV2 and TRBJ2-7, with a tentative D call TRBD1 (6 bases). Per germline, CDR1 SNHLY and CDR2 FYNNEI. The CDR3 contains 12 residues. Between the trimmed V and J ends, which lost 6 bases and 6 bases, there was a span of 12 bases. CDR3 amino acids: CASRTGLAEQYF. The DNA for the CDR3 is TGTGCCAGCAGAACAGGGCTCGCCGAGCAGTACTTC. Supplemented by reference TRBV2 and TRBJ2-7, the full variable domain reads EPEVTQTPSHQVTQMGQEVILRCVPISNHLYFYWYRQILGQKVEFLVSFYNNEISEKSEIFDDQFSVERPDGSNFTLKIRSTKLEDSAMYFCASRTGLAEQYFGPGTRLTVT.

The chain joins TRBV9 to TRBJ1-6, with a tentative D call TRBD1 (6 bases). Trimming cost V 2 bases and J 6 bases, with 12 bases left between them. The CDR3 runs 15 residues. Germline V gives CDR1 SGDLS, CDR2 YYNGEE. The CDR3 here is CASSVGGSFNSPLHF. The CDR3 nucleotides read TGTGCCAGCAGCGTTGGGGGCAGTTTTAATTCACCCCTCCACTTT.

V gene TRBV7-2 combines with J gene TRBJ1-4; no clear D. Germline V gene sequence: CDR1 SGHTA, CDR2 FQGNSA. The CDR3 is made up of 14 amino acids. The V end was cut by 2 bases, the J end by 0 bases, with 4 bases between. CDR3 in DNA: TGTGCCAGCAGCTTATCCCCAACTAATGAAAAACTGTTTTTT. Translated, it gives CASSLSPTNEKLFF.

This clone was observed a single time. V is TRBV14 and J is TRBJ2-7, with D perhaps matching TRBD2 (5 bases). Germline-derived CDR1 and CDR2 are SGHDN and FVKESK. With 3 bases removed from V and 5 bases from J, the gap between germline ends came to 20 bases. The CDR3 spans 16 residues. The CDR3 loop is CASSHDGFEGVHEQYF. The CDR3 DNA is TGTGCCAGCAGCCATGATGGGTTCGAGGGAGTACACGAGCAGTACTTC.